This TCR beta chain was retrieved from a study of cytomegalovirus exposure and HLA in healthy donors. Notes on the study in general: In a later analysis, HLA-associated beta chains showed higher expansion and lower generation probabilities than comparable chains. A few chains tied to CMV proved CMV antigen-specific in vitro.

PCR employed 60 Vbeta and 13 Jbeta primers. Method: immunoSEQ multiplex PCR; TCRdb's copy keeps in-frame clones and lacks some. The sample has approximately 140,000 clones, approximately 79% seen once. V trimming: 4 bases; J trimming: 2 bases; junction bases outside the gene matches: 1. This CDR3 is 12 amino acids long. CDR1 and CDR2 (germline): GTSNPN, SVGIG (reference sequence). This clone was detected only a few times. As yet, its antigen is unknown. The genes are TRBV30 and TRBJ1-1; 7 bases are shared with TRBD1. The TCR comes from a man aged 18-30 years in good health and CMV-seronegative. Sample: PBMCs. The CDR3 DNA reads TGTGCCTGGAACAGGGGTAACACTGAAGCTTTCTTT. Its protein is CAWNRGNTEAFF.